Here is one TCR beta chain with its context. Its cognate antigen is unknown. This record belongs to a study of T cell responses to AZD1222 COVID-19 vaccine. V trimming: 10 bases; J trimming: 3 bases; junction bases outside the gene matches: 10. CDR1 is ENHRY and CDR2 is SYGVKD in the germline V gene. The CDR3 is made up of 14 amino acids. General observations from the study: Females outnumbered males among donors, who were mostly white British; clonal diversity was possibly underestimated. Epitopes outside B.1.351 and B.1.1.7 mutated regions reportedly drew nearly half of spike TCRs.

This table comes from immunoSEQ multiplex PCR, and its TCRdb copy is limited to in-frame clones, with some not included. The sample records around 150,000 clones, more than 90% being singletons. The sequence was obtained from an adult who received the AZD1222 COVID-19 vaccine. The chain combines TRBV10-3 with TRBJ1-1; 8 positions match TRBD1. Sequencing used peripheral blood, obtained 28 days after the second AZD1222 dose. In DNA form, the CDR3 reads TGTGCCACTCGGACAGGGAGGGGGGACACTGAAGCTTTCTTT. Translating gives CATRTGRGDTEAFF.